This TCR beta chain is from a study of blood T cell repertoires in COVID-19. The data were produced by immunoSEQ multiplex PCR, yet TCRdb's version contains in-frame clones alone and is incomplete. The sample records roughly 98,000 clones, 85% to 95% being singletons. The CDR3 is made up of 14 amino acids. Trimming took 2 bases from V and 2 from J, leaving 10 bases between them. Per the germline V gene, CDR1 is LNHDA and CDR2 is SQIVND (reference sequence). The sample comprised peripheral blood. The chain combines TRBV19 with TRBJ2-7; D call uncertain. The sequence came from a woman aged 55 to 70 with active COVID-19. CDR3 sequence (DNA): TGTGCCAGTAGTATACAGGCAGGCCCCTACGAGCAGTACTTC. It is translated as CASSIQAGPYEQYF.